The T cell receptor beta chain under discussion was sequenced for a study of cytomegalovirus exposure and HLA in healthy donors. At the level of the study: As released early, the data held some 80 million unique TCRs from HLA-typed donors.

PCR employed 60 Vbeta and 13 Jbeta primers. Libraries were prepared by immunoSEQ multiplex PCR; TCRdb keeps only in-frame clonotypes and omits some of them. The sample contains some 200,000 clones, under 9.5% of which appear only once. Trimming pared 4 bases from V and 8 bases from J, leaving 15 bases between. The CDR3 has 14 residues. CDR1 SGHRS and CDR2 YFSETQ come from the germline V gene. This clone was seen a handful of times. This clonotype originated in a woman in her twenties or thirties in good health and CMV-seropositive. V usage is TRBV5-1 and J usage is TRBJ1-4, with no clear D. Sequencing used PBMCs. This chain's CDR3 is CASSIGRVEEKLFF. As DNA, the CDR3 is TGCGCCAGCAGCATTGGGAGGGTAGAAGAAAAACTGTTTTTT.